These T cell receptor beta chains were read from a single sample in a study of OX40 agonist ivuxolimab in advanced cancers. The method was immunoSEQ multiplex PCR; TCRdb's version includes in-frame clones alone and lacks a portion of them. Here the sample spans about 87,000 clones, about 87% being singletons. The sequenced sample was CD4+ or CD8+ T cells sorted from blood, obtained in a trial of the OX40 agonist ivuxolimab. The source is an adult with an advanced solid tumor such as melanoma, head and neck, liver or kidney cancer. Each CDR3 is given with its conserved first and last residue. Each record gives: J gene, D gene, clone size, V gene, CDR3 DNA, CDR3 protein. D genes are given only for firm matches. Size is omitted from some rows. Given values are once, few, many or a class for expanded clones.

j_gene: TRBJ2-2; d_gene: NA; abundance: NA; v_gene: TRBV7-3; CDR3nt: TGTGCCAGCAGCTTAGTACAGGGTTCCCGGGAGCTGTTTTTT; CDR3aa: CASSLVQGSRELFF
j_gene: TRBJ1-5; d_gene: NA; abundance: NA; v_gene: TRBV18; CDR3nt: TGTGCCAGCTCACCAGTTCCTAGCAATCAGCCCCAGCATTTT; CDR3aa: CASSPVPSNQPQHF
j_gene: TRBJ2-4; d_gene: TRBD1; abundance: NA; v_gene: TRBV7-2; CDR3nt: TGTGCCAGCAGCCGATCGTCAGGGGGCGACGGTAACATTCAGTACTTC; CDR3aa: CASSRSSGGDGNIQYF
j_gene: TRBJ2-1; d_gene: TRBD2; abundance: NA; v_gene: TRBV6-6; CDR3nt: TGTGCCAGCAGTTTTAGCGGGGGGGCTAATGAGCAGTTCTTC; CDR3aa: CASSFSGGANEQFF
j_gene: TRBJ2-7; d_gene: TRBD2; abundance: NA; v_gene: TRBV7-9; CDR3nt: TGTGCCAGCAGCAGCGGGGCCTTTACCTACGAGCAGTACTTC; CDR3aa: CASSSGAFTYEQYF
j_gene: TRBJ2-2; d_gene: NA; abundance: NA; v_gene: TRBV5-5; CDR3nt: TGTGCCAGCAGCTTGGCGTACACCGGGGAGCTGTTTTTT; CDR3aa: CASSLAYTGELFF
j_gene: TRBJ2-6; d_gene: NA; abundance: NA; v_gene: TRBV14; CDR3nt: TGTGCCAGCAGCCTAGGGCCTGGGGCCAACGTCCTGACTTTC; CDR3aa: CASSLGPGANVLTF
j_gene: TRBJ2-1; d_gene: NA; abundance: once; v_gene: TRBV5-1; CDR3nt: TGCGCCAGCAGCCTCCGGGAGAGCCCTGACAATGAGCAGTTCTTC; CDR3aa: CASSLRESPDNEQFF
j_gene: TRBJ2-2; d_gene: TRBD2; abundance: NA; v_gene: TRBV5-5; CDR3nt: TGTGCCAGCACCGACCAGCGGGGGGCCGGGGAGCTGTTTTTT; CDR3aa: CASTDQRGAGELFF
j_gene: TRBJ2-7; d_gene: NA; abundance: NA; v_gene: TRBV29-1; CDR3nt: TGCAGCGTTGAAGACAGGAGCTCCTACGAGCAGTACTTC; CDR3aa: CSVEDRSSYEQYF
j_gene: TRBJ1-2; d_gene: NA; abundance: NA; v_gene: TRBV6-5; CDR3nt: TGTGCCAGCAGTTCCCCGACAGCCTATGGCTACACCTTC; CDR3aa: CASSSPTAYGYTF
j_gene: TRBJ1-3; d_gene: NA; abundance: NA; v_gene: TRBV4-1; CDR3nt: TGCGCCAGCAGCCAGGGTCGGGGGGACGCGGGAAACACCATATATTTT; CDR3aa: CASSQGRGDAGNTIYF
j_gene: TRBJ1-5; d_gene: NA; abundance: NA; v_gene: TRBV30; CDR3nt: TGTGCCTGGAGTGTTGAAGGAGGGCATCCCCAGCATTTT; CDR3aa: CAWSVEGGHPQHF
j_gene: TRBJ1-2; d_gene: TRBD1; abundance: NA; v_gene: TRBV6-1; CDR3nt: TGTGCCAGCAGTCAGGACAGGACTGTTAATGGCTACACCTTC; CDR3aa: CASSQDRTVNGYTF
j_gene: TRBJ2-1; d_gene: TRBD2; abundance: NA; v_gene: TRBV7-2; CDR3nt: TGTGCCAGCAGCTTAGGACTAGCGGGTGAGCAGTTCTTC; CDR3aa: CASSLGLAGEQFF
j_gene: TRBJ2-5; d_gene: TRBD2; abundance: NA; v_gene: TRBV18; CDR3nt: TGTGCCAGCTCACCACCGACTAGCGGGAGGGAGCAGTACTTC; CDR3aa: CASSPPTSGREQYF
j_gene: TRBJ2-1; d_gene: TRBD1; abundance: NA; v_gene: TRBV18; CDR3nt: TGTGCCAGCACAACAACGGGACAGGGGGACTACAATGAGCAGTTCTTC; CDR3aa: CASTTTGQGDYNEQFF
j_gene: TRBJ2-5; d_gene: TRBD2; abundance: once; v_gene: TRBV6-1; CDR3nt: TGTGCCAGCAGTGAGGGTCTTTTGGAGCGGGGACAAGAGACCCAGTACTTC; CDR3aa: CASSEGLLERGQETQYF
j_gene: TRBJ2-7; d_gene: NA; abundance: once; v_gene: TRBV2; CDR3nt: TGTGCCAGCAGTCTAACAGGCCTTTCGGCCGAGCAGTACTTC; CDR3aa: CASSLTGLSAEQYF
j_gene: TRBJ2-5; d_gene: TRBD2; abundance: NA; v_gene: TRBV2; CDR3nt: TGTGCCAGCAGGCGCGGGAGGGCCTACATACAAGAGACCCAGTACTTC; CDR3aa: CASRRGRAYIQETQYF
j_gene: TRBJ2-3; d_gene: NA; abundance: NA; v_gene: TRBV2; CDR3nt: TGTGCCAGCAGTGAAGCGCGAGGCCGTGGCACAGATACGCAGTATTTT; CDR3aa: CASSEARGRGTDTQYF
j_gene: TRBJ2-3; d_gene: NA; abundance: NA; v_gene: TRBV4-1; CDR3nt: TGCGCCAGCAGCCAAGTCTCGGTGGGTAGCGGAAGGAGAGATACGCAGTATTTT; CDR3aa: CASSQVSVGSGRRDTQYF
j_gene: TRBJ1-2; d_gene: NA; abundance: few; v_gene: TRBV18; CDR3nt: TGTGCCAGCTCACCACGTCCGGGGGTCGATGGCTACACCTTC; CDR3aa: CASSPRPGVDGYTF
j_gene: TRBJ2-1; d_gene: NA; abundance: once; v_gene: TRBV5-1; CDR3nt: TGCGCCAGCAGCTTGGAGTCGGGGCCGGCCAATGAGCAGTTCTTC; CDR3aa: CASSLESGPANEQFF
j_gene: TRBJ2-1; d_gene: NA; abundance: NA; v_gene: TRBV5-1; CDR3nt: TGCGCCAGCAGCTTGGGGGTCTCCTACAATGAGCAGTTCTTC; CDR3aa: CASSLGVSYNEQFF
j_gene: TRBJ2-3; d_gene: NA; abundance: NA; v_gene: TRBV25-1; CDR3nt: TGTGCCAGCAGTTTAGGAGCAGATACGCAGTATTTT; CDR3aa: CASSLGADTQYF
j_gene: TRBJ2-1; d_gene: TRBD1; abundance: NA; v_gene: TRBV2; CDR3nt: TGTGCCAGCAGAAGAGACAGGGGGCCCTACAATGAGCAGTTCTTC; CDR3aa: CASRRDRGPYNEQFF
j_gene: TRBJ1-2; d_gene: NA; abundance: NA; v_gene: TRBV19; CDR3nt: TGTGCCAGTAGTATAGGGCCAGGGAGGTTCTACACCTTC; CDR3aa: CASSIGPGRFYTF
j_gene: TRBJ1-1; d_gene: TRBD1; abundance: once; v_gene: TRBV5-4; CDR3nt: TGTGCCAGCAGTTCTACAGGGGGCCGGGAATCTGAAGCTTTCTTT; CDR3aa: CASSSTGGRESEAFF
j_gene: TRBJ1-2; d_gene: NA; abundance: NA; v_gene: TRBV11-2; CDR3nt: TGTGCCAGCAAATCTACTGGTCATGGCTACACCTTC; CDR3aa: CASKSTGHGYTF
j_gene: TRBJ1-3; d_gene: NA; abundance: NA; v_gene: TRBV2; CDR3nt: TGTGCCAGCAGGGAAGCGGCAACCGCCGGAAACACCATATATTTT; CDR3aa: CASREAATAGNTIYF
j_gene: TRBJ2-1; d_gene: TRBD1; abundance: NA; v_gene: TRBV19; CDR3nt: TGTGCCAGTAGTATGGGGGCTGGGGACAGGTCCTACAATGAGCAGTTCTTC; CDR3aa: CASSMGAGDRSYNEQFF
j_gene: TRBJ2-1; d_gene: NA; abundance: NA; v_gene: TRBV7-9; CDR3nt: TGTGCCAGCAGCTTAAGTGTGGGGGTATACTACAATGAGCAGTTCTTC; CDR3aa: CASSLSVGVYYNEQFF
j_gene: TRBJ1-3; d_gene: TRBD1; abundance: NA; v_gene: TRBV5-4; CDR3nt: TGTGCCAGCAGCCTAGGACAGGGGGCTGGAAACACCATATATTTT; CDR3aa: CASSLGQGAGNTIYF
j_gene: TRBJ2-3; d_gene: NA; abundance: few; v_gene: TRBV5-4; CDR3nt: TGTGCCAGCAGAGCGGAGATCGGGACAGATACGCAGTATTTT; CDR3aa: CASRAEIGTDTQYF
j_gene: TRBJ2-7; d_gene: TRBD2; abundance: NA; v_gene: TRBV5-1; CDR3nt: TGCGCCAGCAGCTGGATAGCGGGAGGATGGGAGCAGTACTTC; CDR3aa: CASSWIAGGWEQYF
j_gene: TRBJ2-2; d_gene: TRBD2; abundance: NA; v_gene: TRBV2; CDR3nt: TGTGCCAGCAGAGATGGACTAGCGAGGACCGGGGAGCTGTTTTTT; CDR3aa: CASRDGLARTGELFF
j_gene: TRBJ2-3; d_gene: TRBD2; abundance: few; v_gene: TRBV7-6; CDR3nt: TGTGCCAGCAGCGTAAGCGGGGGGGTCACAGATACGCAGTATTTT; CDR3aa: CASSVSGGVTDTQYF
j_gene: TRBJ2-1; d_gene: NA; abundance: few; v_gene: TRBV7-3; CDR3nt: TGTGCCAGCAGCTTAGGCGGCTACAGGGCCGATGAGCAGTTCTTC; CDR3aa: CASSLGGYRADEQFF
j_gene: TRBJ2-3; d_gene: NA; abundance: NA; v_gene: TRBV4-3; CDR3nt: TGCGCCAGCAGCCCCACAGATACGCAGTATTTT; CDR3aa: CASSPTDTQYF
j_gene: TRBJ2-2; d_gene: TRBD2; abundance: few; v_gene: TRBV11-3; CDR3nt: TGTGCCAGCAGCTTAGACCGACCGGGACTACCTCACACCGGGGAGCTGTTTTTT; CDR3aa: CASSLDRPGLPHTGELFF
j_gene: TRBJ1-4; d_gene: NA; abundance: NA; v_gene: TRBV10-2; CDR3nt: TGCGCCAGCAGTGGTGGAAGGAGGGGGGAACTGTTTTTT; CDR3aa: CASSGGRRGELFF
j_gene: TRBJ2-3; d_gene: TRBD1; abundance: NA; v_gene: TRBV5-6; CDR3nt: TGTGCCAGCAGCGGAAGGGGGAGACAGGGTACTAGCACAGATACGCAGTATTTT; CDR3aa: CASSGRGRQGTSTDTQYF
j_gene: TRBJ2-1; d_gene: TRBD2; abundance: NA; v_gene: TRBV7-9; CDR3nt: TGTGCCAGCAGCTACCAACTAGCGGGAGGAGACGTGTTCTTC; CDR3aa: CASSYQLAGGDVFF
j_gene: TRBJ1-4; d_gene: NA; abundance: once; v_gene: TRBV19; CDR3nt: TGTGCCAGTAGTATGGGGTCGAGAACTGCAACTAATGAAAAACTGTTTTTT; CDR3aa: CASSMGSRTATNEKLFF
j_gene: TRBJ1-5; d_gene: TRBD1; abundance: NA; v_gene: TRBV19; CDR3nt: TGTGCCAGTAGTATTGAGGGACAGGGCGGCAATCAGCCCCAGCATTTT; CDR3aa: CASSIEGQGGNQPQHF
j_gene: TRBJ2-2; d_gene: TRBD2; abundance: NA; v_gene: TRBV4-2; CDR3nt: TGTGCCAGCAGCCAAGATCCCAGCGGGGGGACGAACACCGGGGAGCTGTTTTTT; CDR3aa: CASSQDPSGGTNTGELFF
j_gene: TRBJ2-7; d_gene: NA; abundance: NA; v_gene: TRBV11-2; CDR3nt: TGTGCCAGCAGCTTTTCCCCGAGCTCCTACGAGCAGTACTTC; CDR3aa: CASSFSPSSYEQYF
j_gene: TRBJ1-1; d_gene: TRBD1; abundance: NA; v_gene: TRBV25-1; CDR3nt: TGTGCCAGCCGGGACAGGGTGAACACTGAAGCTTTCTTT; CDR3aa: CASRDRVNTEAFF